This passage covers 25 T cell receptor beta chains from one sample sequenced in a study of CD8 T cells in ankylosing spondylitis. Via MiXCR, TCRdb re-called the 5' RACE reads, giving one row per CDR3 protein. This table holds hundreds of thousands of distinct CDR3 sequences, 30% to 35% found once. The sequenced sample was blood, either unsorted or a sorted T cell fraction (not recorded which). These receptors were collected from a male donor with ankylosing spondylitis or in good health (not recorded which).

This clonotype has just a few counts. The chain carries TRBV6-1 and TRBJ2-6; D not resolved. Germline loops: CDR1 MNHNS, CDR2 SASEGT. The length of the CDR3 is 15 residues. V lost 8 bases, J lost 0 bases, and 11 bases lay in between. The chain's CDR3 is CASRRLSSGANVLTF. The CDR3 region has the DNA TGTGCCAGCCGCAGGCTTAGCTCTGGGGCCAACGTCCTGACTTTC.

The chain couples TRBV20-1 to TRBJ2-2; D uncertain. V was pared by 6 bases and J by 0 bases, with 14 bases between. The length of the CDR3 is 15 residues. Germline CDR1 reads DFQATT; CDR2 reads SNEGSKA (reference sequence). The CDR3 nucleotides read TGCAGTGCCTACGACGGTGCCTCGAACACCGGGGAGCTGTTTTTT. Residues: CSAYDGASNTGELFF.

This clonotype was seen a few times. The chain joins TRBV20-1 to TRBJ1-2, with D uncertain. The CDR3 is 15 residues long. Trimming stripped 6 bases from V and 7 bases from J, with 24 bases between. From germline, CDR1 is DFQATT and CDR2 SNEGSKA (reference sequence). CDR3 in amino acids: CSASPSGPQGGGYTF. The CDR3 nucleotides are TGCAGTGCCTCACCGAGCGGGCCCCAAGGAGGTGGCTACACCTTC.

This clonotype was seen more than once but under ten times. V and J are TRBV7-9 and TRBJ2-3; 8 bases line up with TRBD2. The CDR3 totals 16 residues. The germline gives CDR1 SEHNR, CDR2 FQNEAQ (reference sequence). The junction had 13 bases not matched to a gene; V was cut back by 5 bases and J by 6 bases. DNA for the CDR3: TGTGCCAGCAGCACAGCGGGAGCCAGATTCAGTGATACGCAGTATTTT. Translation gives CASSTAGARFSDTQYF.

The chain is built from TRBV7-9 and TRBJ2-2; maybe TRBD1 (5 bases). Germline V lookup: CDR1 SEHNR, CDR2 FQNEAQ (reference sequence). The length of the CDR3 is 13 residues. Trimming removed 6 bases at V and 1 base at J, with 6 bases between. The CDR3 region has the DNA TGTGCCAGCAGAGACAGGAACACCGGGGAGCTGTTTTTT. This codes for CASRDRNTGELFF.

The chain uses TRBV20-1 and TRBJ2-3; D not certain. Between the trimmed V and J ends, which lost 0 bases and 0 bases, there was a span of 10 bases. Germline CDR1 is DFQATT and CDR2 is SNEGSKA (reference sequence). The CDR3 spans 15 residues. CDR3 region: CSARDFLGSTDTQYF. The CDR3 bases are TGCAGTGCTAGAGATTTCCTGGGTAGCACAGATACGCAGTATTTT.

This clonotype was observed a handful of times. The chain has TRBV20-1 and TRBJ2-3, with 7 bases identical to TRBD2. Germline values: CDR1 DFQATT, CDR2 SNEGSKA (reference sequence). This CDR3 comprises 14 residues. V shed 4 bases and J 6 bases; nucleotides not matched to a gene: 10. The CDR3 coding sequence is TGCAGTGCTAAGGCTAGCGGTGGACGTGATACGCAGTATTTT. Translation gives CSAKASGGRDTQYF.

In its sample, this clonotype was seen a few times. The V gene is TRBV3-1, the J gene TRBJ2-7; perhaps TRBD1 as D (6 bases). Trimming left V 5 bases short and J 7 bases short, with 24 bases between. CDR1 and CDR2 from the germline V gene are LGHDT and YNNKEL (reference sequence). The CDR3 spans 16 residues. CDR3: CASSILRPGAKEEQYF. DNA for the CDR3: TGTGCCAGCAGCATCCTTCGGCCAGGGGCGAAGGAGGAGCAGTACTTC.

This clonotype was picked up a small number of times. The chain carries TRBV12-3 or TRBV12-4 and TRBJ2-3; 8 nucleotides match TRBD2. The CDR3 loop spans 15 amino acids. V lost 6 bases, J lost 10 bases, and 15 bases stayed unmatched. This chain's CDR3 is CASSTGGGLFGAQYF. The DNA for the CDR3 is TGTGCCAGCAGCACCGGGGGGGGCCTTTTTGGTGCGCAGTATTTT.

This clonotype was seen many times. The chain carries TRBV12-3 or TRBV12-4 and TRBJ2-7; D possibly matches TRBD1 or TRBD2 (5 bases each). V lost 5 bases to trimming and J lost 0 bases, with 11 bases between them. The CDR3 covers 14 residues. As DNA, the CDR3 is TGTGCCAGCAGTCCTGGTGGGGGCTCCTACGAGCAGTACTTC. Protein product: CASSPGGGSYEQYF.

This clonotype was detected a few times. The CDR3 spells CASSLAGGLNEQFF. The CDR3 region has the DNA TGTGCCAGCAGTTTAGCGGGGGGGTTAAATGAGCAGTTCTTC. The V call is TRBV12-3 or TRBV12-4, the J call TRBJ2-1; 7 bases are a match to TRBD2. The CDR3 covers 14 residues. The V and J ends lost 0 bases and 7 bases, in that order; junction bases with no gene match: 3.

This sequence joins TRBV5-1 and TRBJ2-3, with a tentative D call TRBD1 (7 bases). Germline values: CDR1 SGHRS, CDR2 YFSETQ. This CDR3 has 15 residues. V was shortened by 2 bases and J by 4 bases, with 14 bases between the two germline ends. This chain's CDR3 is CASSLQGTGADTQYF. DNA of the CDR3: TGCGCCAGCAGCTTACAGGGGACTGGCGCAGATACGCAGTATTTT. The full variable domain, in which reference TRBV5-1 and TRBJ2-3 provide the parts outside the CDR3, is KAGVTQTPRYLIKTRGQQVTLSCSPISGHRSVSWYQQTPGQGLQFLFEYFSETQRNKGNFPGRFSGRQFSNSRSEMNVSTLELGDSALYLCASSLQGTGADTQYFGPGTRLTVL.

V usage is TRBV12-3 or TRBV12-4 and J usage is TRBJ2-5, with 13 bases fitting TRBD2. Losses at the gene ends were 6 bases for V and 3 bases for J; bases not matched to a gene: 4. CDR3 length: 15 residues. DNA for the CDR3: TGTGCCAGCAGGGCGGGACTAGCGGGGAAAGAGACCCAGTACTTC. This gives the protein CASRAGLAGKETQYF.

The genes are TRBV20-1 and TRBJ2-7; 7 bases match TRBD2. The CDR3 length is 13 residues. With V trimmed by 2 bases and J by 1 base, 2 bases remained unmatched. Looked up from germline, CDR1 is DFQATT and CDR2 is SNEGSKA (reference sequence). The CDR3 bases are TGCAGTGCTAGAACGGGACTATCCTACGAGCAGTACTTC. It codes for CSARTGLSYEQYF.

The chain carries TRBV5-6 and TRBJ1-5; D ambiguous. Germline V lookup: CDR1 SGHDT, CDR2 YYEEEE. Trimming pared 4 bases from V and 0 bases from J, leaving 14 bases between. The CDR3 has 16 amino acids. CDR3 DNA sequence: TGTGCCAGCAGCCCCCACGGAGGGAATAGCAATCAGCCCCAGCATTTT. Translation gives CASSPHGGNSNQPQHF.

This clonotype was counted only a few times. The genes are TRBV12-3 or TRBV12-4 and TRBJ2-2, with a tentative D call TRBD1 (6 bases). Trimming shortened V by 3 bases and J by 4 bases, and 9 bases separated the two germline ends. The CDR3 is 14 amino acids. The CDR3 loop is CASSFGQRTGELFF. CDR3 nucleotide sequence: TGTGCCAGCAGTTTTGGACAGCGCACCGGGGAGCTGTTTTTT.

The chain couples TRBV6-1 to TRBJ2-5; TRBD1 matches 7 bases. The V segment lost 7 bases and the J segment 3 bases; nucleotides outside the gene matches: 11. The germline V gene encodes CDR1 MNHNS and CDR2 SASEGT. The CDR3 extends over 15 amino acids. CDR3 nucleotide sequence: TGTGCCAGCACTACCAGGGCAGGGGGAGAAGAGACCCAGTACTTC. Its translation: CASTTRAGGEETQYF.

J is TRBJ1-2 and V is TRBV11-2, with D unclear. Germline CDR1 and CDR2: SGHAT and FQNNGV. This CDR3 comprises 12 residues. V was shortened by 0 bases and J by 7 bases, with 6 bases between the two germline ends. The CDR3 DNA reads as TGTGCCAGCAGCTTAGACCAGTTTGGCTACACCTTC. Its translation: CASSLDQFGYTF. Supplemented by reference TRBV11-2 and TRBJ1-2, the full variable domain reads EAGVAQSPRYKIIEKRQSVAFWCNPISGHATLYWYQQILGQGPKLLIQFQNNGVVDDSQLPKDRFSAERLKGVDSTLKIQPAKLEDSAVYLCASSLDQFGYTFGSGTRLTVV.

In this sample, this clonotype turned up many times. V and J are TRBV20-1 and TRBJ2-7; TRBD2 matches 9 bases. CDR1 and CDR2 from the germline V gene are DFQATT and SNEGSKA (reference sequence). The junction had 14 bases not matched to a gene; V was cut back by 8 bases and J by 9 bases. The CDR3 has 13 residues. The CDR3 nucleotides read TGCAGTTCTTCCTTGCGGGGGGGATCCGGGCAGTACTTC. This sequence encodes CSSSLRGGSGQYF.

The genes are TRBV9 and TRBJ2-1; 9 bases match TRBD2. The CDR3 loop spans 13 amino acids. Germline V lookup: CDR1 SGDLS, CDR2 YYNGEE. The trim removed 0 bases at V and 15 bases at J, leaving 7 bases unmatched. The CDR3 loop is CASSVGVAGVGFF. The CDR3 DNA follows: TGTGCCAGCAGCGTAGGGGTAGCGGGGGTGGGGTTCTTC.

This sequence joins TRBV5-1 and TRBJ2-1; either TRBD1 or TRBD2 may fit D (5 bases each). There are 16 residues in the CDR3. The germline CDR1 and CDR2 sequences are SGHRS and YFSETQ. V was shortened by 4 bases and J by 5 bases, with 19 bases between the two germline ends. CDR3 nucleotides: TGCGCCAGCAGCCCATTGCCGAGGGACGTGGACAATGAGCAGTTCTTC. Amino acid sequence: CASSPLPRDVDNEQFF. Based on the CDR3 plus reference TRBV5-1 and TRBJ2-1, the full variable domain is KAGVTQTPRYLIKTRGQQVTLSCSPISGHRSVSWYQQTPGQGLQFLFEYFSETQRNKGNFPGRFSGRQFSNSRSEMNVSTLELGDSALYLCASSPLPRDVDNEQFFGPGTRLTVL.

The chain has TRBV5-1 and TRBJ2-3, with TRBD2 matching 11 bases. Germline CDR1 and CDR2: SGHRS and YFSETQ. V was pared by 1 base and J by 3 bases, with 4 bases of the junction left unmatched. This CDR3 is built from 16 residues. The CDR3 here is CASSLSSGGPTDTQYF. CDR3 coding DNA: TGCGCCAGCAGCTTGTCTAGCGGGGGGCCTACAGATACGCAGTATTTT.

This clonotype occurred a few times. The DNA of the CDR3 is TGTGCCAGCAGCCCGAGGTTCTCTGGGGCCAACGTCCTGACTTTC. Its translation is CASSPRFSGANVLTF. V and J are TRBV5-5 and TRBJ2-6; no reliable D call. V was trimmed by 4 bases and J by 0 bases, leaving 8 bases between them. Germline CDR1 reads SGHKS; CDR2 reads YYEKEE (reference sequence). This CDR3 has 15 amino acids.

This clonotype came up a few times. The V call is TRBV3-1, the J call TRBJ1-2, with D tentatively TRBD1 (5 bases). The germline V gene has CDR1 LGHDT and CDR2 YNNKEL (reference sequence). Trimming took 3 bases from V and 6 from J, leaving 5 bases between them. This CDR3 region has 11 residues. In DNA, the CDR3 is TGTGCCAGCAGCCACAGGGATGGCTACACCTTC. It translates to CASSHRDGYTF.

The chain carries TRBV20-1 and TRBJ2-3; TRBD2 agrees at 9 bases. CDR1 and CDR2 (germline): DFQATT, SNEGSKA (reference sequence). The V gene end was trimmed by 0 bases and the J gene end by 5 bases; junction bases not matched to a gene: 6. This CDR3 is built from 15 residues. CDR3 bases: TGCAGTGCTAGAGATCTCGGGACTAGCCTAGATACGCAGTATTTT. Translation: CSARDLGTSLDTQYF.